This T cell receptor (beta chain) comes out of a study of shared clonotypes between healthy human individuals. Background on the study: The plates for each donor numbered three CD4 naive, three CD4 memory, two CD8 naive and one CD8 memory.

Clones were read by immunoSEQ multiplex PCR, and TCRdb kept only the in-frame ones, dropping some. In the table there are under 2.5 million clones, 85% to 95% of which are singletons. Those who donated were healthy HIV-negative adults, with no recent acute infections or vaccinations reported. This CDR3 comprises 15 residues. Looked up from germline, CDR1 is MDHEN and CDR2 is SYDVKM. Trimming cost V 4 bases and J 11 bases, with 23 bases left between them. Material for sequencing was naive CD4+ T cells from PBMCs. Subset noted: CD45RA+ positively selected. The TCR sequence derives from a man between 18 and 35 years old in good health. Some clones in this sample may be carry-over from other donors' samples. The rearrangement joins TRBV28 to TRBJ2-5; possible D gene TRBD1, 6 bases. In DNA, the CDR3 is TGTGCCAGCAGTTCTACAGGACAGCGGACCCAAGAGCAGTACTTC. It translates to CASSSTGQRTQEQYF.